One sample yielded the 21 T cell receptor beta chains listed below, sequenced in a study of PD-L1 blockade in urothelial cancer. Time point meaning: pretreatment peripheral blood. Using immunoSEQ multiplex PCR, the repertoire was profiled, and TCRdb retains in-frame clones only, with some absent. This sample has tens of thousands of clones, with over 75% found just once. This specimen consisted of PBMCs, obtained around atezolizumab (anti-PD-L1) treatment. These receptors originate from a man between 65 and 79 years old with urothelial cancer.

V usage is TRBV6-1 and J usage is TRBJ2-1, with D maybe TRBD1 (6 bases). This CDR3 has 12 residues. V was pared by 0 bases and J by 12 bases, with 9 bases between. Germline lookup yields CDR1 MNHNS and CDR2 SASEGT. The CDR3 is CASSEAGTSQFF. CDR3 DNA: TGTGCCAGCAGTGAAGCCGGGACATCGCAGTTCTTC.

CDR3 nucleotides: TGCGCCAGCAGCCAAGATCCCCAGGGGTCTTACCGCCCCACTGAAGCTTTCTTT. Its translation is CASSQDPQGSYRPTEAFF. This chain connects TRBV4-1 to TRBJ1-1; D perhaps matches TRBD1 (6 bases). The CDR3 is 18 amino acids. Germline lookup yields CDR1 MGHRA and CDR2 YSYEKL. V was clipped by 0 bases and J by 4 bases, with 21 bases between them.

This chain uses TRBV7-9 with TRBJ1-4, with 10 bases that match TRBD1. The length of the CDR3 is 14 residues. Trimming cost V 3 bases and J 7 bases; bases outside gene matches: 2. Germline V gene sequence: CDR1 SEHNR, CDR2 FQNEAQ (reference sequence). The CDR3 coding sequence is TGTGCCAGCAGCTTTGGACAGGGGGGTGAAAAACTGTTTTTT. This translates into CASSFGQGGEKLFF. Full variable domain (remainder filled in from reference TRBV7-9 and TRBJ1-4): DTGVSQNPRHKITKRGQNVTFRCDPISEHNRLYWYRQTLGQGPEFLTYFQNEAQLEKSRLLSDRFSAERPKGSFSTLEIQRTEQGDSAMYLCASSFGQGGEKLFFGSGTQLSVL.

In DNA form, the CDR3 reads TGTGCCAGCAGCGTCAGGGGGCTATCTGGAAACACCATATATTTT. This gives the protein CASSVRGLSGNTIYF. V is TRBV13 and J is TRBJ1-3, with TRBD1 matching over 8 bases. Losses at the gene ends were 5 bases for V and 1 base for J; bases not matched to a gene: 4. In germline, CDR1 is PRHDT, CDR2 FYEKMQ (reference sequence). The CDR3 runs 15 residues.

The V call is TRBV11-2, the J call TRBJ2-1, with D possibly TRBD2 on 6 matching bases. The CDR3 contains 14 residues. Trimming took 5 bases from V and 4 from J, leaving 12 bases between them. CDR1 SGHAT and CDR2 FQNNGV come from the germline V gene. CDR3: CASSGTRGYNEQFF. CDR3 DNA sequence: TGTGCCAGCAGCGGTACCCGGGGGTACAATGAGCAGTTCTTC. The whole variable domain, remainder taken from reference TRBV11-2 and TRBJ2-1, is EAGVAQSPRYKIIEKRQSVAFWCNPISGHATLYWYQQILGQGPKLLIQFQNNGVVDDSQLPKDRFSAERLKGVDSTLKIQPAKLEDSAVYLCASSGTRGYNEQFFGPGTRLTVL.

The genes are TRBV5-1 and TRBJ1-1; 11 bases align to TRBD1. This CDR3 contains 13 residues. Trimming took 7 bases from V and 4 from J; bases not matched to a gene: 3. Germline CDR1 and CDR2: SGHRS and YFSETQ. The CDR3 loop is CASGQGAGTEAFF. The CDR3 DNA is TGCGCCAGCGGACAGGGGGCGGGCACTGAAGCTTTCTTT.

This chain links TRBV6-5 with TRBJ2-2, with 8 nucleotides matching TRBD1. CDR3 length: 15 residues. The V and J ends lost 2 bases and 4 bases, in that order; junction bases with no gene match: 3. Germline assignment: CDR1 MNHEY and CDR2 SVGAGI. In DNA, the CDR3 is TGTGCCAGCAGTTACCAGGGGGCGGCCACCGGGGAGCTGTTTTTT. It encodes CASSYQGAATGELFF.

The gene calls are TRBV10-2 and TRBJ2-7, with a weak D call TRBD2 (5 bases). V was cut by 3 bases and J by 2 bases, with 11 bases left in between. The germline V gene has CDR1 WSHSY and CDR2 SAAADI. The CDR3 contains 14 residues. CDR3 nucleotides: TGCGCCAGCAGTGAACGGGGATATACCTACGAGCAGTACTTC. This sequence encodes CASSERGYTYEQYF.

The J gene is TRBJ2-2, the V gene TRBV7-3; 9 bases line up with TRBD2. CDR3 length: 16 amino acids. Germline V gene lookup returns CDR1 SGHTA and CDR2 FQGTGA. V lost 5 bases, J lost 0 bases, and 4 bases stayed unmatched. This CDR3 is CASSLIAGANTGELFF. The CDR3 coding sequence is TGTGCCAGCAGCCTAATAGCGGGAGCGAACACCGGGGAGCTGTTTTTT.

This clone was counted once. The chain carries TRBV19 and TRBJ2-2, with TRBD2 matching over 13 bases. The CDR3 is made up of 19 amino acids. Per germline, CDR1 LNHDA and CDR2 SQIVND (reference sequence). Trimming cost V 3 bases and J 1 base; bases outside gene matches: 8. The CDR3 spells CASSITRLAGGLNTGELFF. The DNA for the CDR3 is TGTGCCAGTAGTATTACACGACTAGCGGGAGGACTGAACACCGGGGAGCTGTTTTTT.

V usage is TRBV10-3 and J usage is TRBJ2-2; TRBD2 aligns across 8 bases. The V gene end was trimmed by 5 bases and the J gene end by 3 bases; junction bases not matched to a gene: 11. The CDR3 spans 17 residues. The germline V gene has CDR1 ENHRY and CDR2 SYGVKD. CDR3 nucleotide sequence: TGTGCCATCAGTCCCCTTCCGGGACTAGTGGACACCGGGGAGCTGTTTTTT. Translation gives CAISPLPGLVDTGELFF.

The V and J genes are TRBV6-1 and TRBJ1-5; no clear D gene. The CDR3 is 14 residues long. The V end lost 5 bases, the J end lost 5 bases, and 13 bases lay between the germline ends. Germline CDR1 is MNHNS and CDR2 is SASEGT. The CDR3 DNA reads TGTGCCAGCAGTTCTTATTGGGGAGATCAGCCCCAGCATTTT. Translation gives CASSSYWGDQPQHF.

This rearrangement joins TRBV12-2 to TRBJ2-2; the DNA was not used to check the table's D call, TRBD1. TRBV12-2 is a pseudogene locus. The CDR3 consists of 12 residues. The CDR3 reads CASRLIGQGIDF. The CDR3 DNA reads TGTGCAAGTCGCTTAATTGGGCAGGGCATTGACTTT.

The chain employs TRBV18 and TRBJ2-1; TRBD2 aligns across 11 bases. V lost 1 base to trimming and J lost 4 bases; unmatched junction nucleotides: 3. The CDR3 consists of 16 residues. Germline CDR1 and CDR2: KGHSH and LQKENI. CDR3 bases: TGTGCCAGCTCACCACGGGGGACTAGCGGTTACAATGAGCAGTTCTTC. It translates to CASSPRGTSGYNEQFF.

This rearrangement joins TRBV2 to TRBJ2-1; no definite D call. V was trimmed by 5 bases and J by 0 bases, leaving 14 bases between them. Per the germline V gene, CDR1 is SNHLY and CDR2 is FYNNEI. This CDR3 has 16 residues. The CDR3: CASSFSRLNSYNEQFF. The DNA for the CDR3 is TGTGCCAGCAGTTTCTCCAGACTTAACTCCTACAATGAGCAGTTCTTC. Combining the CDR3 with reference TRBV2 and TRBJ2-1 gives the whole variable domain EPEVTQTPSHQVTQMGQEVILRCVPISNHLYFYWYRQILGQKVEFLVSFYNNEISEKSEIFDDQFSVERPDGSNFTLKIRSTKLEDSAMYFCASSFSRLNSYNEQFFGPGTRLTVL.

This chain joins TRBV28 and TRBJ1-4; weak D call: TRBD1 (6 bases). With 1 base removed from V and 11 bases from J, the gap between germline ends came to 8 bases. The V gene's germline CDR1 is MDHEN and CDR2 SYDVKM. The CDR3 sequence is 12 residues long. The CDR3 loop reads CASSLLRGKLFF. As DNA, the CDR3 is TGTGCCAGCAGTTTATTAAGGGGGAAACTGTTTTTT.

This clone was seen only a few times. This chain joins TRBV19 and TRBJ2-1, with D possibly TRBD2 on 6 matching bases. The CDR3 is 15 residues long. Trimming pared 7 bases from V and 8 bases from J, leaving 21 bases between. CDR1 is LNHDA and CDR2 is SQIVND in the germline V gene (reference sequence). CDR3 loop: CASTTGTALVYEQFF. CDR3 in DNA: TGTGCCAGTACTACGGGGACTGCCCTCGTTTATGAGCAGTTCTTC.

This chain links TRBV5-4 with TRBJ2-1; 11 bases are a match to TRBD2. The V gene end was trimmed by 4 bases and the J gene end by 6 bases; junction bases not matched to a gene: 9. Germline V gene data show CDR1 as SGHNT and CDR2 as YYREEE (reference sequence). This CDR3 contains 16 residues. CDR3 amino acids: CASSPLVAGGSNEQFF. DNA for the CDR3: TGTGCCAGCAGCCCCCTAGTAGCGGGAGGGAGCAATGAGCAGTTCTTC.

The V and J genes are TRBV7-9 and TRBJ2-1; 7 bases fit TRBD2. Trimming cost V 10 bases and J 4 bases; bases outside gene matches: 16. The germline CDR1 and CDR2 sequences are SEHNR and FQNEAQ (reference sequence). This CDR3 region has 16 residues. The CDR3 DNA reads TGTGCCATCGGGGCCTCAAGGCGGGAGACTTACAATGAGCAGTTCTTC. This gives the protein CAIGASRRETYNEQFF.

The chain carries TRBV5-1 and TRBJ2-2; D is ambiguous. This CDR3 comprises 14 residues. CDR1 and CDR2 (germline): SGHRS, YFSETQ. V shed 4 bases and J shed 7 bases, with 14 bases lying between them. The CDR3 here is CASSPLSPGGELFF. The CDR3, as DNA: TGCGCCAGCAGCCCCCTGAGCCCAGGCGGGGAGCTGTTTTTT.

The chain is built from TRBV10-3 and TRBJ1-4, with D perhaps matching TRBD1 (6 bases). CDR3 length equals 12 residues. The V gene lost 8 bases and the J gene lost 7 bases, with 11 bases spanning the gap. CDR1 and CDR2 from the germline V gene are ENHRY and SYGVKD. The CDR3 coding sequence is TGTGCCATCGGGGACACGAGTGAAAAACTGTTTTTT. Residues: CAIGDTSEKLFF.